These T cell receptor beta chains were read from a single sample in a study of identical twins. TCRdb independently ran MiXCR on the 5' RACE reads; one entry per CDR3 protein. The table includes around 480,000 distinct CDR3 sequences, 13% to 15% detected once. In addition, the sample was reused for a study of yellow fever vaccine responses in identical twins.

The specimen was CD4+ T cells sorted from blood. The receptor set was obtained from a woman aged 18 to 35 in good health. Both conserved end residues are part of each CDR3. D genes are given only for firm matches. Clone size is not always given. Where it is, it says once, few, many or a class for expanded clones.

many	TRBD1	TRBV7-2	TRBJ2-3	TGTGCCAGCAGCCGTAACCGGGACAGAAGCACAGATACGCAGTATTTT	CASSRNRDRSTDTQYF
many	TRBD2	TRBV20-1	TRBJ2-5	TGCAGTGCCCCTAAGCGGGAATCTCTTGAGACCCAGTACTTC	CSAPKRESLETQYF
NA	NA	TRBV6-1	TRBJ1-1	TGTGCCAGCAGGAGGGGGGATTTCACTGAAGCTTTCTTT	CASRRGDFTEAFF
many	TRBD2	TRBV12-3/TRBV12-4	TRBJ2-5	TGTGCCAGCAGCCCTAGCGGGAGAAGCCAAGAGACCCAGTACTTC	CASSPSGRSQETQYF
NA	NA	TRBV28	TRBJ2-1	TGTGCCAGTAAATATAATGGGAGACACAATGAGCAGTTCTTC	CASKYNGRHNEQFF
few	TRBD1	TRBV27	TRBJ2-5	TGTGCCAGCAGTTTATTGGGAGACAGGGAAGAGACCCAGTACTTC	CASSLLGDREETQYF
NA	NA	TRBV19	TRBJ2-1	TGTGCCAGTAGTGAAGCGGCGAGTTTCTACAATGAGCAGTTCTTC	CASSEAASFYNEQFF
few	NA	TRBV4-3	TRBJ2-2	TGCGCCAGCAGTGGGTTAGGGTTTGCCGGGGAGCTGTTTTTT	CASSGLGFAGELFF
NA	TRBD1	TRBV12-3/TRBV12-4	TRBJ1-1	TGTGCCAGCAGTTTCAGGACAGGGGCGTCTGAAGCTTTCTTT	CASSFRTGASEAFF
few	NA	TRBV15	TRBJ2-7	TGTGCCACCAGCAGAGTGTGGAGGGCCTCCTACGAGCAGTACTTC	CATSRVWRASYEQYF
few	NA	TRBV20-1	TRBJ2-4	TGCAGTGCTTTGGGGTTCGGAAACATTCAGTACTTC	CSALGFGNIQYF
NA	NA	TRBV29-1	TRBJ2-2	TGCAGCGTTGAACCCGGGACCGGGGAGCTGTTTTTT	CSVEPGTGELFF
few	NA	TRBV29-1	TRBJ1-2	TGCAGCGTTGAGGCGGGCTCCTATGGCTACACCTTC	CSVEAGSYGYTF
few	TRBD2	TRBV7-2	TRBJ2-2	TGTGCCAGCACCCCCGGGGGGGCGAGGAACACCGGGGAGCTGTTTTTT	CASTPGGARNTGELFF
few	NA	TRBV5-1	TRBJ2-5	TGCGCCAGCAGCCAAACATGGGATAGCCAAGAGACCCAGTACTTC	CASSQTWDSQETQYF
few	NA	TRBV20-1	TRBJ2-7	TGCAGTGCTTACCATCAGACAGGAATCTCCTACGAGCAGTACTTC	CSAYHQTGISYEQYF
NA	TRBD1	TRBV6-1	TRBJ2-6	TGTGCCAGCACTGCTGGGACAGGGGCTGCAGGGGCCAACGTCCTGACTTTC	CASTAGTGAAGANVLTF
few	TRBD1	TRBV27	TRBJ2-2	TGTGCCAGCAGTTCCACCGGGACAGGGAGCACCGGGGAGCTGTTTTTT	CASSSTGTGSTGELFF
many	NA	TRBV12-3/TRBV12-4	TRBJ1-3	TGTGCCAGCAGTTTATCGGCGGGCACCATATATTTT	CASSLSAGTIYF
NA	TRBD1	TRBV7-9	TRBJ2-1	TGTGCCAGCAGCTTAGGGGACAGCGCCTACAATGAGCAGTTCTTC	CASSLGDSAYNEQFF
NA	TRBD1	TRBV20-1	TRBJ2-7	TGCAGTGCGGCTGGACGAGGGGGCCAGGAGCAGTACTTC	CSAAGRGGQEQYF
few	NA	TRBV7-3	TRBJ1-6	TGTGCCAGCAGCTTAAAGGCGGGAAGTTCACCCCTCCACTTT	CASSLKAGSSPLHF
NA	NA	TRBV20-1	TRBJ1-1	TGCAGTGCTACACCAGGGGTTGTCACTGAAGCTTTCTTT	CSATPGVVTEAFF
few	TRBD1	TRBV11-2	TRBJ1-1	TGTGCCAGCAGCCCGGGGACAGGGGGTCGGACTGAAGCTTTCTTT	CASSPGTGGRTEAFF
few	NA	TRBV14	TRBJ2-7	TGTGCCAGCAGCCAAGCGACGCCGGGACTCCTTTCCTACGAGCAGTACTTC	CASSQATPGLLSYEQYF
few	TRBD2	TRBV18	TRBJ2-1	TGTGCCAGCTCACAGACTAGCGGGGGGCAGAGCTCCTACAATGAGCAGTTCTTC	CASSQTSGGQSSYNEQFF
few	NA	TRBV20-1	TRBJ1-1	TGCAGTGCTAGAGTAGGAACGAACACTGAAGCTTTCTTT	CSARVGTNTEAFF
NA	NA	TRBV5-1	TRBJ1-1	TGCGCCAGCAGCTTGGCGGGAATTAACACTGAAGCTTTCTTT	CASSLAGINTEAFF
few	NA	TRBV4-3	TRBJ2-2	TGCGCCAGCAGCCGCGAAGGGGCCGGGGAGCTGTTTTTT	CASSREGAGELFF
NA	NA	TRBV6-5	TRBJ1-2	TGTGCCAGCAAACAGTCTTCTGGCTACACCTTC	CASKQSSGYTF
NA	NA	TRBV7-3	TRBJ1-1	TGTGCCAGCAGCTTAACGGGCGGGAACCCTGAAGCTTTCTTT	CASSLTGGNPEAFF
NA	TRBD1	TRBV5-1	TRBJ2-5	TGCGCCAGCAGCTTGTCCGGCAGGGGGCGGGAAGAGACCCAGTACTTC	CASSLSGRGREETQYF
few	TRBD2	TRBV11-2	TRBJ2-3	TGTGCCAGCAGCTTACTAGCGGGAAAATATACGCAGTATTTT	CASSLLAGKYTQYF
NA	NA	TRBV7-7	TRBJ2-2	TGTGCTAGCAGCTTGGACCAGGTCAAGGGTACCACCGGGGAGCTGTTTTTT	CASSLDQVKGTTGELFF
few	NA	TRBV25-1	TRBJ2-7	TGTGCCAGTCGGACGGGATACTACGAGCAGTACTTC	CASRTGYYEQYF
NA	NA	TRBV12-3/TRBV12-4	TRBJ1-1	TGTGCCAGCAGCCCGCGGCAAAAGCTCCCGGACACTGAAGCTTTCTTT	CASSPRQKLPDTEAFF
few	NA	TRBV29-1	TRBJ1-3	TGCAGCGTGAGGGGGTTCTCTGGAAACACCATATATTTT	CSVRGFSGNTIYF
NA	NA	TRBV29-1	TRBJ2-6	TGCAGCTCCCTAGGGGGGGTCTCTGGGGCCAACGTCCTGACTTTC	CSSLGGVSGANVLTF
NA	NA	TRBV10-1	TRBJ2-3	TGCGCCAGCAGTGGGCTTGTTGGATCCGGTACGCAGTATTTT	CASSGLVGSGTQYF
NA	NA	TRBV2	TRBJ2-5	TGTGCCAGCGGGCCGCGGACGACCCAGTACTTC	CASGPRTTQYF
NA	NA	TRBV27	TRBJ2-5	TGTGCCAGCAGTTCGACGGGAGAGCACAAAGAGACCCAGTACTTC	CASSSTGEHKETQYF
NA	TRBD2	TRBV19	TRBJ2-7	TGTGCCAGTAGTAGGGGGACTAGCGGGAGACAAGAGCAGTACTTC	CASSRGTSGRQEQYF
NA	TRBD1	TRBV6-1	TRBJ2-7	TGTGCCAGCAGCCGAAAAGGACAGGGAGAGTACGAGCAGTACTTC	CASSRKGQGEYEQYF
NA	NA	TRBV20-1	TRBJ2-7	TGCAGTGCTACCAGGAACGCGTGGGAGCAGTACTTC	CSATRNAWEQYF
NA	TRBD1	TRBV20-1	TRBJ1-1	TGCAGTGCAAGCCGGGACAGGGTGACTGAAGCTTTCTTT	CSASRDRVTEAFF
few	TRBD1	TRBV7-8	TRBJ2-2	TGTGCCAGCAGACGCGACCGGGACAGGGTGTCCACCGGGGAGCTGTTTTTT	CASRRDRDRVSTGELFF
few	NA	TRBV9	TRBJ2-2	TGTGCCAGCAGCGAGGGACAGGCGGGGGGTGCCGGGGAGCTGTTTTTT	CASSEGQAGGAGELFF
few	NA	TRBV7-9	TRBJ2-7	TGTGCCCTCGGGGACAACTCCTACGAGCAGTACTTC	CALGDNSYEQYF
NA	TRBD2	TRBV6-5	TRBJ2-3	TGTGCCAGCAGTTACTCGGGACTAGCGGCTAGCACAGATACGCAGTATTTT	CASSYSGLAASTDTQYF
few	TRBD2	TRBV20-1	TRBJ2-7	TGCAGTGCTATTTGGACTAGCGTGCTCGGCGAGCAGTACTTC	CSAIWTSVLGEQYF
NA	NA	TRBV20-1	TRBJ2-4	TGCAGCGTCGAGCTCAGGGCTGAAAACATTCAGTACTTC	CSVELRAENIQYF
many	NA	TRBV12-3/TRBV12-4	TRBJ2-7	TGTGCCAGCAGCTGGGATTTCTACGAGCAGTACTTC	CASSWDFYEQYF
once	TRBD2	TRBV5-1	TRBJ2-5	TGCGCCAGCAGCGTTAGTGGGACTAGTGTCGAGACCCAGTACTTC	CASSVSGTSVETQYF
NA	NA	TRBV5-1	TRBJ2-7	TGCGCCAGCAGCTTGTCCAGGGAAATGTACGAGCAGTACTTC	CASSLSREMYEQYF
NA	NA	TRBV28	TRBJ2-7	TGTGCCAGCCGGGGTAAGCTCTACGAGCAGTACTTC	CASRGKLYEQYF